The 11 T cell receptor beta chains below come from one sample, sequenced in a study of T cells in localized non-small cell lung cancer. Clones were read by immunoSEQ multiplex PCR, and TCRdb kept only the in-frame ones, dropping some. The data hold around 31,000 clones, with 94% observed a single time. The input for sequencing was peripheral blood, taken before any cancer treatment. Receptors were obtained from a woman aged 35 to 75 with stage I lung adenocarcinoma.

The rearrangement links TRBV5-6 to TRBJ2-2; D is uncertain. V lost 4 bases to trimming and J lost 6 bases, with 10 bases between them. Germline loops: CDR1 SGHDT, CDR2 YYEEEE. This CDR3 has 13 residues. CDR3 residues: CASSVRVAGELFF. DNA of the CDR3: TGTGCCAGCAGCGTAAGGGTAGCCGGGGAGCTGTTTTTT.

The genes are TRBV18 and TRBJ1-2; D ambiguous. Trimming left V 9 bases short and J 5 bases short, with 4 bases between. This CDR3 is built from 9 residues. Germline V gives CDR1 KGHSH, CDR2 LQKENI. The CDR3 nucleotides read TGTGCCAGTCTTTATGGCTACACCTTC. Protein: CASLYGYTF.

The CDR3 loop reads CASSPEFGVPYEQYF. DNA for the CDR3: TGTGCCAGCAGCCCCGAGTTCGGAGTACCCTACGAGCAGTACTTC. This chain connects TRBV7-8 to TRBJ2-7, with D uncertain. Per the germline V gene, CDR1 is SGHVS and CDR2 is FQNEAQ. V lost 5 bases and J 2 bases, leaving 16 bases between the germline ends. There are 15 residues in the CDR3.

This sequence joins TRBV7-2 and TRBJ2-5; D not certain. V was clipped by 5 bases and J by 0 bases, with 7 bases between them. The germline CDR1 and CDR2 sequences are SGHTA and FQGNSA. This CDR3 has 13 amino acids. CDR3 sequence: CASSRSHQETQYF. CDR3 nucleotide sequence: TGTGCCAGCAGCAGGTCCCACCAAGAGACCCAGTACTTC.

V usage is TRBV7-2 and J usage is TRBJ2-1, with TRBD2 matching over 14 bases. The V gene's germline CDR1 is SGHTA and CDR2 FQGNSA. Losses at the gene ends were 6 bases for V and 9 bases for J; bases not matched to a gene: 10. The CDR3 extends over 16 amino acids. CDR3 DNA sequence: TGTGCCAGCAGTCCTTCCCGGGGGACTAGCGGGGGTGAGCAGTTCTTC. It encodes CASSPSRGTSGGEQFF.

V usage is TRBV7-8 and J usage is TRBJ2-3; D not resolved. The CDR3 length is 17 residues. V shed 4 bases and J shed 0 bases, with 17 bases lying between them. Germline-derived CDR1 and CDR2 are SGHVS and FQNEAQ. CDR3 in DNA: TGTGCCAGCAGCTCCAGACGGATACTAACAAGCACAGATACGCAGTATTTT. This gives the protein CASSSRRILTSTDTQYF.

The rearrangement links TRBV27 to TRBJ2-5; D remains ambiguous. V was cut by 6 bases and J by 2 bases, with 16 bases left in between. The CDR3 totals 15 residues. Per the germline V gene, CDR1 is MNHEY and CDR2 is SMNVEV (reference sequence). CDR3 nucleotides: TGTGCCAGCAGCCTAGGGCCCCGAGGTCAAGAGACCCAGTACTTC. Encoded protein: CASSLGPRGQETQYF.

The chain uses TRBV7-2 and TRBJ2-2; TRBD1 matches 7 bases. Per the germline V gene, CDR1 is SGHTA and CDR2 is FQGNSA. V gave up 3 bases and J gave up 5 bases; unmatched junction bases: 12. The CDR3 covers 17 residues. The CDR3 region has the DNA TGTGCCAGCAGCTTTGGCACTAAGGGGGCGATAACCGGGGAGCTGTTTTTT. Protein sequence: CASSFGTKGAITGELFF.

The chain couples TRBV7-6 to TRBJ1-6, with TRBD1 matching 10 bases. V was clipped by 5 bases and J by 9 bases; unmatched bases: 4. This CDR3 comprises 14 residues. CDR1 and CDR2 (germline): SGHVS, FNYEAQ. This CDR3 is CASSPRTGGSPLHF. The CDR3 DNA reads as TGTGCCAGCAGCCCCCGGACAGGGGGTTCACCCCTCCACTTT.

The CDR3 loop is CASSFPGHLNTGELFF. DNA for the CDR3: TGTGCCAGCAGTTTTCCGGGACACCTGAACACCGGGGAGCTGTTTTTT. The rearrangement joins TRBV27 to TRBJ2-2, with D possibly TRBD1 on 6 matching bases. This CDR3 has 16 residues. Germline CDR1 MNHEY, CDR2 SMNVEV (reference sequence). V gave up 3 bases and J gave up 1 base, with 12 bases separating them.

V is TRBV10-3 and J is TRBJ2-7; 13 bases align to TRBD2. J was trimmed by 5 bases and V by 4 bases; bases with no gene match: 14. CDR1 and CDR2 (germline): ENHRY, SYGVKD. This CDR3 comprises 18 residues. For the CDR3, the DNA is TGTGCCATCAGTGGCGGACTAGCGGGAGATTCGGGGGGCCACGAGCAGTACTTC. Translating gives CAISGGLAGDSGGHEQYF.